This entry is about one TCR beta chain. The data stem from a study of early T cells in non-severe SARS-CoV-2 infection. MiXCR was run by TCRdb on the 5' RACE reads, yielding one entry per CDR3 protein. The sample has under 140,000 distinct CDR3 sequences; 10% to 15% are singletons. The sample consisted of whole blood, taken at baseline. The TCR originated in an adult who was a healthcare worker with PCR-confirmed SARS-CoV-2 infection or an uninfected control (not recorded which).

The chain's CDR3 is CASSPAGGGWYEQYF. The CDR3 DNA reads TGTGCCAGCTCACCCGCGGGTGGAGGCTGGTACGAGCAGTACTTC. The V and J genes are TRBV18 and TRBJ2-7, with D possibly matching TRBD2 (5 bases). Trimming took off 3 bases at V and 4 bases at J, with 16 bases between the two ends. This CDR3 is 15 amino acids long. Germline CDR1 is KGHSH and CDR2 is LQKENI.